This T cell receptor beta chain was sequenced in a study of T-cell memory formation after mild COVID-19. Findings and limits, study-wide: Specificity for SARS-CoV-2 was not confirmed among the second-wave clones peaking on day 37. A subset of responding clones appeared in pre-infection memory, suggesting cross-reactive memory joined.

TCRalpha and TCRbeta libraries used 5'RACE with constant-segment primers and UMIs. TCRdb recomputed calls from the 5' RACE reads with MiXCR, one row per CDR3 protein. The sample gives under 300,000 distinct CDR3 sequences, roughly 9.4% of which show up once; 22% is in the top ten. This clonotype was detected a few times. The antigen is unknown. This CDR3 has 14 residues. CDR1 is MNHEY and CDR2 is SMNVEV in the germline V gene (reference sequence). After removal of 5 bases from V and 7 bases from J, the junction contained 4 bases not matched to a gene. The sequencing sample was made of PBMCs or a T cell subset sorted from them (not recorded which). The sequence came from a man aged 18 to 29 who had mild COVID-19 (a few samples of this study predate the infection). Cell type and time point are not known. The rearrangement joins TRBV27 to TRBJ2-1, with 11 bases lining up with TRBD1. The CDR3 sequence: CASSHGTGGNEQFF. DNA for the CDR3: TGTGCCAGCAGTCACGGGACAGGGGGAAATGAGCAGTTCTTC.